This is a list of T cell receptor beta chains from one sample in a study of siplizumab effects on memory and regulatory T cells. Clones were read by immunoSEQ multiplex PCR, and TCRdb kept only the in-frame ones, dropping some. The sample lists approximately 92,000 clones, around 94% occurring once. The sequencing sample was made of non-Treg CD4+ T cells sorted from blood. Receptors originate from a human donor in good health. Each CDR3 is given without its conserved first and last residue. The D gene is left open where the match is weak.

TRBV6-1	TRBJ1-1	.	ASSEAILNTEAF
TRBV7-9	TRBJ1-5	.	ASSLARYQPQH
TRBV2	TRBJ2-3	TRBD2	ASSLAETPDTQY
TRBV5-4	TRBJ2-7	TRBD2	ASSFTLAGGYEQY
TRBV10-3	TRBJ1-5	.	AIRQNDRNNQPQH
TRBV18	TRBJ2-6	TRBD1	ASSPPGQGLSGANVLT
TRBV27	TRBJ1-1	.	ASKIGMNTEAF
TRBV19	TRBJ1-1	.	ASKVDRNPGGAF
TRBV7-3	TRBJ1-1	.	ASSLQGYTEAF
TRBV28	TRBJ1-2	.	ASSPSTGVYYGYT
TRBV7-3	TRBJ2-7	TRBD1	ASSLTPGQNYEQY
TRBV28	TRBJ1-3	.	ASSLRAPSNTIY
TRBV15	TRBJ1-1	.	ATSGTPVNTEAF
TRBV9	TRBJ2-5	TRBD2	ASSVGLAGVVQETQY
TRBV7-6	TRBJ1-1	.	ASTPGMNTEAF
TRBV6-5	TRBJ1-2	.	ASSYPDRRGYT
TRBV7-8	TRBJ2-7	.	ASSWTRSAYEQY
TRBV19	TRBJ2-5	.	ASSKRTEETQY
TRBV6-4	TRBJ1-2	TRBD1	ASSEHRGNYGYT
TRBV27	TRBJ2-7	.	ASSRGRTIASYEQY
TRBV19	TRBJ2-1	.	ASRTTSSSYNEQF
TRBV19	TRBJ2-3	.	ASSETGADTQY
TRBV11-1	TRBJ2-5	.	ASSPRTEEETQY
TRBV29-1	TRBJ1-2	.	SVGDPGARSYGYT
TRBV27	TRBJ2-7	TRBD2	ASSLLAGTYEQY
TRBV18	TRBJ2-7	TRBD2	ASSLTSGSSYEQY
TRBV12-5	TRBJ2-7	TRBD2	ASAMTSGTKVDEQY
TRBV5-5	TRBJ2-5	.	ASSLSPGAETQY
TRBV7-9	TRBJ1-3	.	ASSWPSAAGNTIY
TRBV19	TRBJ1-2	.	ASSIGYGYT
TRBV27	TRBJ1-2	TRBD1	ASSLRFTGGNYGYT
TRBV9	TRBJ1-1	TRBD1	ASSATPGQGNTEAF
TRBV7-2	TRBJ1-4	.	ASSLGSGATNEKLF
TRBV6-6	TRBJ2-7	TRBD1	ASRSPGQGGRYEQY
TRBV18	TRBJ2-3	TRBD1	ASSRQGSSTDTQY
TRBV11-2	TRBJ1-4	.	ASSPPTPTGFEEKLF
TRBV5-1	TRBJ1-4	.	ASSPLSTNEKLF
TRBV10-2	TRBJ2-2	.	ASREWAANTGELF
TRBV4-1	TRBJ2-7	.	ASSQERQGSEQY
TRBV5-4	TRBJ2-7	TRBD2	ASSSSSGSSYEQY
TRBV29-1	TRBJ1-2	.	SVESPHYGYT
TRBV28	TRBJ1-5	.	ASSPGPARPQH
TRBV6-1	TRBJ2-1	.	ASRLRQYNEQF